This TCR beta chain was retrieved from a study of T cells in Graves' hyperthyroidism and ophthalmopathy. Inclusion characteristics of ophthalmopathy patients comprised a Clinical Activity Score of at least 3, a NOSPECS grade of at least 4, and duration under 3 months. 9.5 to 10 ml fresh peripheral blood yielded the PBMCs. The CDR3 is made up of 15 amino acids. The germline CDR1 and CDR2 sequences are MDHEN and SYDVKM. V was pared by 5 bases and J by 4 bases, with 17 bases between. This clonotype was counted ten times or more. Amplified regions were TCR beta CDR3 sequences from RNA transcripts. First-round RT-PCR with HTBI primers amplified the TCR CDR3 region. From the multiplex PCR reads, TCRdb called clonotypes with MiXCR, one entry per CDR3 protein. The repertoire consists of hundreds of thousands of distinct CDR3 sequences, with roughly 17% occurring once and the leading ten covering about 29%.

The rearrangement links TRBV28 to TRBJ1-1; D ambiguous. This clonotype was obtained from a woman aged 18-29 years with Graves' ophthalmopathy. Sequenced sample: blood. For the CDR3, the DNA is TGTGCCAGCAGTGGACTGGCTTCGGCGGGCACTGAAGCTTTCTTT. This translates into CASSGLASAGTEAFF.